This T cell receptor beta chain was observed in a study of shared clonotypes between healthy human individuals. Findings and caveats of the study: The researchers took only blood, and tissue repertoires probably look different.

All the donors were Caucasian adults who lived in Nashville, Tennessee. The table came from immunoSEQ multiplex PCR; TCRdb's copy has only in-frame clones and leaves some out. This sample has about 1.5 million clones, with 95% to 99% found just once. The germline V gene has CDR1 KGHSH and CDR2 LQKENI. The CDR3 extends over 15 amino acids. Unmatched junction bases numbered 6, after V lost 4 bases and J lost 6 bases. Concerning this clone itself: Its target is unknown. The sample has other DNA sequences that encode this CDR3 too.

The sequence derives from a man aged 25 to 40 in good health. Sequencing was done on a sample of naive CD4+ T cells sorted from blood. Subset reported: CD45RA+ positively selected. The J gene is TRBJ2-3, the V gene TRBV18; TRBD2 matches at 11 bases. CDR3 amino acids: CASSLAGGPRDTQYF. The CDR3 nucleotides read TGTGCCAGCTCACTAGCGGGAGGGCCACGCGATACGCAGTATTTT.